This TCR beta chain was found in a study of shared clonotypes between healthy human individuals. CDR1 WSHSY and CDR2 SAAADI come from the germline V gene. The junction had 7 bases not matched to a gene; V was cut back by 6 bases and J by 0 bases. This CDR3 region has 16 residues. TCRdb's table, derived via immunoSEQ multiplex PCR, lists solely in-frame clones and lacks some. Here the sample spans a few million clones, 85% to 95% being singletons. The chain recombines TRBV10-2 with TRBJ1-4, with 7 bases lining up with TRBD1. Sequencing used naive CD4+ T cells sorted from blood. Subset described: CD45RA+ positively selected. This sequence was found in a man between 18 and 29 years old in good health. The CDR3 bases are TGCGCCAGCAGGAGGGGACAGCAAACAACTAATGAAAAACTGTTTTTT. This translates into CASRRGQQTTNEKLFF.